What follows describes a single T cell receptor beta chain. Its matching antigen is unknown. These data come from a study of shared clonotypes between healthy human individuals. Across the whole study: Each donor's CD4 naive and CD4 memory cells filled three plates apiece, CD8 naive two, and CD8 memory one.

General observations from the study: In contrast to clonotypes shared by all four donors, non-shared clonotypes had lower generation probabilities.

V lost 5 bases to trimming and J lost 1 base, with 11 bases between them. The CDR3 consists of 14 residues. Germline CDR1 and CDR2: SEHNR and FQNEAQ (reference sequence). Genomic DNA (from each subset) was split evenly across several immunoSEQ plates. As handled by the study authors: Without quality scores, immunoSEQ junctional reads could not be filtered like full-length reads. Sequencing used immunoSEQ multiplex PCR; TCRdb keeps in-frame clones, though not all of them. The DNA was the basis for D and trimming; V, J and clone size are from that table. The table lists about 1.4 million clones, roughly 96% of them singletons.

The origin of this receptor is a man aged 25 to 40 in good health. This chain uses TRBV7-9 with TRBJ1-2; no clear D. Sequencing input: naive CD4+ T cells sorted from blood. Subset meaning: CD45RA+ positively selected. The CDR3 bases are TGTGCCAGCAGCCTTCTTGGGATTAACTATGGCTACACCTTC. It yields the protein CASSLLGINYGYTF.